Each of the 15 T cell receptor beta chains below was sequenced from the same sample in a study of blood T cell repertoires in COVID-19. Clones were read by immunoSEQ multiplex PCR, and TCRdb kept only the in-frame ones, dropping some. The sample shows 200,000 to 250,000 clones, approximately 86% of them seen only once. The sample comprised PBMCs or T cells enriched from blood (not recorded which). Source of these receptors: a woman in her fifties or sixties who had recovered from COVID-19.

The genes are TRBV7-3 and TRBJ2-1, with 9 bases fitting TRBD2. From germline, CDR1 is SGHTA and CDR2 FQGTGA. Trimming cost V 5 bases and J 2 bases; bases outside gene matches: 7. The CDR3 is 16 amino acids. CDR3 nucleotides: TGTGCCAGCAGCGCTTACCTAGCGGGACCCTACAATGAGCAGTTCTTC. It specifies CASSAYLAGPYNEQFF.

The chain links TRBV30 to TRBJ1-3, with 8 nucleotides matching TRBD1. The germline V gene has CDR1 GTSNPN and CDR2 SVGIG (reference sequence). J gave up 4 bases and V 2 bases, and 13 bases lay outside the gene matches. The length of the CDR3 is 17 residues. The CDR3 spells CAWSPTIRTGYGNTIYF. Here the CDR3 DNA reads TGTGCCTGGAGTCCAACGATTCGGACAGGGTACGGAAACACCATATATTTT.

The gene calls are TRBV15 and TRBJ1-5; D is unclear. The CDR3 runs to 15 residues. The V and J ends lost 0 bases and 4 bases respectively, with 10 bases between them. CDR1 LNHNV and CDR2 YYDKDF come from the germline V gene (reference sequence). The CDR3 is CATSRDLGRNQPQHF. DNA of the CDR3: TGTGCCACCAGCAGAGATCTGGGGAGAAATCAGCCCCAGCATTTT.

The count of this clone is one. CDR3 residues: CASGLVYGGELFF. The DNA for the CDR3 is TGTGCTAGTGGTTTGGTATACGGCGGGGAGCTGTTTTTT. This chain links TRBV12-5 with TRBJ2-2; unclear D gene. Trimming cost V 0 bases and J 7 bases, with 6 bases left between them. CDR1 and CDR2 (germline): LGHNT, FRNRAP. There are 13 residues in the CDR3.

This clone showed up just once. The V call is TRBV5-6, the J call TRBJ1-4; 7 positions agree with TRBD1. The germline V gene encodes CDR1 SGHDT and CDR2 YYEEEE. The CDR3 is made up of 17 amino acids. V lost 3 bases, J lost 3 bases, and 11 bases stayed unmatched. The CDR3 loop reads CASSSSQGKISNEKLFF. CDR3 sequence (DNA): TGTGCCAGCAGCTCATCACAGGGGAAGATCTCTAATGAAAAACTGTTTTTT.

The chain joins TRBV24-1 to TRBJ1-2; no firm D call. V was trimmed by 3 bases and J by 3 bases, leaving 10 bases between them. Germline V gene sequence: CDR1 KGHDR, CDR2 SFDVKD. CDR3 length: 14 residues. CDR3 sequence reads: CATSDPGLDYGYTF. The DNA of the CDR3 is TGTGCCACCAGTGATCCGGGATTGGACTATGGCTACACCTTC.

The gene calls are TRBV18 and TRBJ2-1, with 11 bases identical to TRBD1. CDR1 KGHSH and CDR2 LQKENI come from the germline V gene. CDR3 length: 17 residues. V shed 4 bases and J 1 base; nucleotides not matched to a gene: 6. The CDR3 DNA is TGTGCCAGCTCACGACCGGGACAGGGGGGTTCCTACAATGAGCAGTTCTTC. Protein: CASSRPGQGGSYNEQFF.

This clone was counted a single time. The gene calls are TRBV27 and TRBJ1-4; 9 bases align to TRBD1. Germline assignment: CDR1 MNHEY and CDR2 SMNVEV (reference sequence). The CDR3 is 17 residues long. The junction had 9 bases not matched to a gene; V was cut back by 3 bases and J by 4 bases. DNA for the CDR3: TGTGCCAGCAGTTTCACAGGGGGCCCACTTTTTAATGAAAAACTGTTTTTT. Its protein product is CASSFTGGPLFNEKLFF.

This clone showed up just a few times. The rearrangement joins TRBV18 to TRBJ2-2; the match to TRBD2 covers 11 bases. J was trimmed by 6 bases and V by 1 base; bases with no gene match: 10. The CDR3 is 18 amino acids. The germline gives CDR1 KGHSH, CDR2 LQKENI. DNA of the CDR3: TGTGCCAGCTCACCACGGTCGACTAGCGGGACCGGGGCCGGGGAGCTGTTTTTT. Protein product: CASSPRSTSGTGAGELFF.

This clone was observed a handful of times. The V call is TRBV11-2, the J call TRBJ2-1, with 8 nucleotides matching TRBD2. The CDR3 runs 13 residues. The germline CDR1 and CDR2 sequences are SGHAT and FQNNGV. The ends lost 1 base at V and 7 bases at J; junction bases unmatched: 0. The CDR3 region has the DNA TGTGCCAGCAGCTTAGTAGCGGGGAATGAGCAGTTCTTC. Residues: CASSLVAGNEQFF.

V usage is TRBV28 and J usage is TRBJ1-1; 8 nucleotides line up with TRBD1. The germline CDR1 and CDR2 sequences are MDHEN and SYDVKM. The J segment lost 5 bases and the V segment lost 4 bases, leaving 6 bases of the junction unmatched. The CDR3 is 14 amino acids. The chain's CDR3 is CASSSGQGVTEAFF. The CDR3 DNA reads TGTGCCAGCAGTTCCGGACAGGGAGTTACTGAAGCTTTCTTT.

CDR3 residues: CASIRQASNQPQHF. The CDR3 coding sequence is TGTGCCAGCATCAGACAGGCTAGCAATCAGCCCCAGCATTTT. The rearrangement links TRBV28 to TRBJ1-5; D possibly corresponds to TRBD1 (6 bases). There are 14 residues in the CDR3. CDR1 and CDR2 from the germline V gene are MDHEN and SYDVKM. V was cut by 7 bases and J by 0 bases, with 10 bases left in between.

The rearrangement uses TRBV18 and TRBJ2-3, with D hard to call. This CDR3 has 14 amino acids. Trimming removed 0 bases at V and 3 bases at J, with 7 bases between. Germline assignment: CDR1 KGHSH and CDR2 LQKENI. CDR3 coding DNA: TGTGCCAGCTCACCACCGTCCACAACAGATACGCAGTATTTT. Amino acids: CASSPPSTTDTQYF.

The rearrangement uses TRBV11-1 and TRBJ1-3; 8 bases agree with TRBD1. Per the germline V gene, CDR1 is SGHAT and CDR2 is FQDESV (reference sequence). Germline trimming cut 2 bases from V and 6 bases from J; bases unmatched to any gene: 6. The length of the CDR3 is 15 residues. CDR3 DNA sequence: TGTGCCAGCAGCTTACAACCGGACAGGGAAAACACCATATATTTT. Translation: CASSLQPDRENTIYF.

The chain is built from TRBV5-4 and TRBJ2-5, with TRBD1 matching over 7 bases. The CDR3 consists of 14 residues. The germline gives CDR1 SGHNT, CDR2 YYREEE (reference sequence). Trimming cost V 4 bases and J 3 bases; bases outside gene matches: 6. Here the CDR3 reads CASSTTGTEETQYF. The CDR3 DNA follows: TGTGCCAGCAGCACAACCGGGACAGAAGAGACCCAGTACTTC.